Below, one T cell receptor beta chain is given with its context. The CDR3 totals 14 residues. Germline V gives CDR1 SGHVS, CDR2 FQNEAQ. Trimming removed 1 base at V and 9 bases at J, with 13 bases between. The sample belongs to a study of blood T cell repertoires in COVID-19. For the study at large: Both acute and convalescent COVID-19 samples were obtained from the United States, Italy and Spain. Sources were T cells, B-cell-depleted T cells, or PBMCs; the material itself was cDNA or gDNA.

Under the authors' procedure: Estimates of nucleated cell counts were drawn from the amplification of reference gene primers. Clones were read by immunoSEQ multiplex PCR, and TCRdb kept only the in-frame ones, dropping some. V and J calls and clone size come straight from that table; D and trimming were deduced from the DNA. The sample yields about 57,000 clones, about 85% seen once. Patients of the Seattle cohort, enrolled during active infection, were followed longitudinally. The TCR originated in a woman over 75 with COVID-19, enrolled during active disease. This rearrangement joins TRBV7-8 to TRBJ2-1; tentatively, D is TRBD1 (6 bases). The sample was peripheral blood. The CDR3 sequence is CASSLDRVSPEQFF. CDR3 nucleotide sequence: TGTGCCAGCAGCTTAGACAGGGTGTCTCCTGAGCAGTTCTTC. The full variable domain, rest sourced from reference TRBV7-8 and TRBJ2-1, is GAGVSQSPRYKVAKRGQDVALRCDPISGHVSLFWYQQALGQGPEFLTYFQNEAQLDKSGLPSDRFFAERPEGSVSTLKIQRTQQEDSAVYLCASSLDRVSPEQFFGPGTRLTVL.